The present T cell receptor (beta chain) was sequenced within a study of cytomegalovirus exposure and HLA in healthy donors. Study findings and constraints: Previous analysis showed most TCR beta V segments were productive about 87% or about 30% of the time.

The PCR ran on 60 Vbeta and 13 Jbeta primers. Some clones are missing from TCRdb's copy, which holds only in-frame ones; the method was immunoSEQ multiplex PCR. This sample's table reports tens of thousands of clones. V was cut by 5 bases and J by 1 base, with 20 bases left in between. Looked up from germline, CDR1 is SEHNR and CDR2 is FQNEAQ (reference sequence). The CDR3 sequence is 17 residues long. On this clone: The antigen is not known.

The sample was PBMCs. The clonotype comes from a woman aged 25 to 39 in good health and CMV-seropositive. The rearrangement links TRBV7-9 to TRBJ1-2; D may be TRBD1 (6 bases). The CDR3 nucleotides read TGTGCCAGCAGCGCATCTTCCGGGACAAGCTTTAACTATGGCTACACCTTC. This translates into CASSASSGTSFNYGYTF.